This TCR beta chain is drawn from a study of radiotherapy plus CTLA-4 blockade in lung cancer. Study-level information: Objective response rate was roughly 19%; disease control rate, approximately 28%.

Study-wide points: Researchers report tumor-derived TCR clones expanding in blood after radiotherapy plus ipilimumab.

With respect to this clone: Its antigen is currently unknown.

The germline CDR1 and CDR2 sequences are SGDLS and YYNGEE. J lost 14 bases, V lost 3 bases, and 10 bases had no gene match. The CDR3 extends over 15 amino acids. Using immunoSEQ multiplex PCR, the repertoire was profiled, and TCRdb retains in-frame clones only, with some absent. The sample lists roughly 60,000 clones, 65% to 85% occurring once. The sequence was collected from a human donor with non-small cell lung cancer who had a complete response to radiotherapy plus ipilimumab. This material consisted of peripheral blood, taken from a patient treated with radiotherapy plus ipilimumab. The chain couples TRBV9 to TRBJ2-1, with TRBD2 identical over 14 bases. CDR3: CASSDGMTSGRAEFF. In DNA, the CDR3 is TGTGCCAGCAGCGACGGGATGACTAGCGGGAGGGCCGAGTTCTTC.